One sample yielded the 21 T cell receptor beta chains listed below, sequenced in a study of T cell repertoires in cytomegalovirus infection (dated by TCRdb to the late 2010s). These receptors' antigens are unknown. Sample treatment or condition, as interpreted from the label and publication: in vitro stimulation with specific CMV peptide epitopes to enrich CMV-specific T cells. Reads for this sample came from an Illumina HiSeq 1500. TCRdb cleaned the public reads at Q25 with fastp, built clones with MiXCR and kept in-frame beta chains. Each CDR3 protein gets just one entry, which takes the most common genes and DNA from the rows behind it. Within this sample are hundreds of thousands of distinct CDR3 sequences, with roughly 33% of them counted one time only. 15% to 20% of the sample belongs to the ten largest clones. Source: cultured PBMCs, taken from culture after CMV antigen stimulation. These receptors originate from a human donor in good health (CMV status not recorded). Some clones in this sample may be carry-over from other donors' samples.

In its sample, this clonotype was seen many times. The chain couples TRBV7-2 to TRBJ2-7, with D maybe TRBD2 (7 bases). Germline V CDR1 and CDR2: SGHTA, FQGNSA. The V gene lost 5 bases and the J gene lost 4 bases, with 18 bases spanning the gap. This CDR3 has 15 residues. CDR3 loop: CASSTQGPGGYEQYF. The DNA of the CDR3 is TGTGCCAGCAGCACACAGGGCCCCGGGGGGTACGAGCAGTACTTC.

V usage is TRBV12-3 or TRBV12-4 and J usage is TRBJ1-1; TRBD1 matches 7 bases. The CDR3 contains 14 residues. The J segment lost 8 bases and the V segment lost 1 base, leaving 7 bases of the junction unmatched. The CDR3 region is CASSLGGDSREAFF. In DNA, the CDR3 is TGTGCCAGCAGTTTAGGCGGGGACAGTCGGGAAGCTTTCTTT.

This clonotype has a handful of counts. V is TRBV6-2 or TRBV6-3 and J is TRBJ2-7; the D gene is possibly TRBD2 (5 bases). The CDR3 totals 11 residues. Germline V gene data show CDR1 as MNHEY and CDR2 as SVGEGT. The V end lost 2 bases, the J end lost 13 bases, and 12 bases lay between the germline ends. The CDR3 region is CASSYDSGLYF. The CDR3 DNA reads as TGTGCCAGCAGTTACGATTCCGGACTTTACTTC.

The sample holds many counts of this clonotype. This sequence joins TRBV7-9 and TRBJ1-1; no firm D call. The V end was cut by 4 bases, the J end by 5 bases, with 11 bases between. Germline CDR1 and CDR2: SEHNR and FQNEAQ (reference sequence). The CDR3 covers 13 residues. The CDR3 DNA follows: TGTGCCAGCAGCTCCAGACTGGGGACTGAAGCTTTCTTT. Amino acid sequence: CASSSRLGTEAFF.

In this sample, this clonotype turned up a few times. The J gene is TRBJ2-7, the V gene TRBV2; D call uncertain. Germline V lookup: CDR1 SNHLY, CDR2 FYNNEI. This CDR3 spans 16 amino acids. The germline V and J ends were trimmed by 0 bases and 3 bases, with 15 bases remaining between them. In nucleotides, the CDR3 is TGTGCCAGCAGTGAAGCTTTCCGAGCTTCGAGCTACGAGCAGTACTTC. Its protein product is CASSEAFRASSYEQYF.

The chain employs TRBV7-4 and TRBJ2-1; 8 nucleotides align to TRBD2. CDR3 size: 14 residues. The germline V gene encodes CDR1 SGHVT and CDR2 SQSDAQ. CDR3: CVVSDAGGENEQFF. The CDR3 nucleotides read TGTGTTGTAAGCGACGCGGGGGGTGAAAATGAGCAGTTCTTC.

The CDR3 sequence: CASSGARGTGNIQYF. As DNA, the CDR3 is TGTGCCAGCAGTGGGGCCCGCGGGACAGGAAACATTCAGTACTTC. This sequence joins TRBV2 and TRBJ2-4, with 8 bases identical to TRBD1. Looked up from germline, CDR1 is SNHLY and CDR2 is FYNNEI. This CDR3 is built from 15 residues. Losses at the gene ends were 4 bases for V and 6 bases for J; bases not matched to a gene: 8.

This clonotype was detected once. The V gene is TRBV6-6, the J gene TRBJ1-3, with TRBD1 matching over 7 bases. Losses at the gene ends were 0 bases for V and 4 bases for J; bases not matched to a gene: 6. The CDR3 is made up of 16 amino acids. Per the germline V gene, CDR1 is MNHNY and CDR2 is SVGAGI (reference sequence). The CDR3 is CASSYSPGQYGNTIYF. The CDR3 DNA sequence: TGTGCCAGCAGTTACTCTCCGGGACAGTACGGAAACACCATATATTTT.

This clonotype appeared a few times. The chain links TRBV19 to TRBJ1-2; D unclear. CDR1 is LNHDA and CDR2 is SQIVND in the germline V gene (reference sequence). This CDR3 contains 14 residues. The V end lost 9 bases, the J end lost 4 bases, and 18 bases lay between the germline ends. The CDR3 loop reads CASTPIGVGYGYTF. The CDR3 DNA reads as TGTGCCAGCACCCCCATTGGGGTCGGCTATGGCTACACCTTC.

The gene calls are TRBV11-2 and TRBJ1-6, with D possibly TRBD1 on 5 matching bases. The CDR3 is 16 amino acids. The germline V gene has CDR1 SGHAT and CDR2 FQNNGV. V shed 4 bases and J shed 10 bases, with 20 bases lying between them. CDR3 in amino acids: CASSSGGWGLNSPLHF. CDR3 coding DNA: TGTGCCAGCAGCTCCGGGGGTTGGGGACTTAACTCACCCCTCCACTTT.

This clonotype was detected many times. V gene TRBV7-2 combines with J gene TRBJ2-5, with 7 bases lining up with TRBD2. Germline assignment: CDR1 SGHTA and CDR2 FQGNSA. CDR3 size: 13 residues. V lost 7 bases to trimming and J lost 5 bases; unmatched junction nucleotides: 7. The CDR3 coding sequence is TGTGCCAGCACCCTATCCGGGGGGGAGACCCAGTACTTC. Translating gives CASTLSGGETQYF.

Turning to this clonotype: A junction end diverges from the germline sequence, so it may reflect a read error. This rearrangement joins TRBV7-6 to TRBJ2-3; D is unclear. The CDR3 runs to 13 residues. The germline V gene has CDR1 SGHVS and CDR2 FNYEAQ. The CDR3, as DNA: TGTCCCAGCAGCTTAGGTCGCGGAGATACGCAGTATTTT. Protein: CPSSLGRGDTQYF.

This clonotype was seen only once. V is TRBV7-4 and J is TRBJ1-1; D might be TRBD1 (5 bases). The CDR3 has 15 amino acids. Trimming left V 4 bases short and J 0 bases short, with 12 bases between. Per the germline V gene, CDR1 is SGHVT and CDR2 is SQSDAQ. The CDR3 region has the DNA TGTGCCAGCAGCTCCGCCGGGGCCCTGAACACTGAAGCTTTCTTT. This codes for CASSSAGALNTEAFF.

This clonotype was detected only a few times. The chain employs TRBV5-1 and TRBJ2-5; possible D gene TRBD2, 5 bases. The CDR3 sequence is 15 residues long. Per the germline V gene, CDR1 is SGHRS and CDR2 is YFSETQ. Trimming removed 0 bases at V and 3 bases at J, with 12 bases between. The CDR3 DNA follows: TGCGCCAGCAGCTTGGGCCCATTGGGAGAAGAGACCCAGTACTTC. This sequence encodes CASSLGPLGEETQYF.

The chain links TRBV5-1 to TRBJ2-1, with TRBD2 identical over 10 bases. The CDR3 sequence is 17 residues long. V gave up 0 bases and J gave up 5 bases; unmatched junction bases: 8. Germline CDR1 is SGHRS and CDR2 is YFSETQ. The CDR3 DNA sequence: TGCGCCAGCAGCTTGGCCTCATCTAGCGGGAGAAACAATGAGCAGTTCTTC. Encoded protein: CASSLASSSGRNNEQFF.

This clonotype was detected once. CDR3 DNA: TGTGCCAGCAGCTTAAAAGACCTGAGGGAGCTGTTTTTT. This gives the protein CASSLKDLRELFF. The V and J genes are TRBV11-1 and TRBJ2-2; D unresolved. CDR3 length: 13 residues. Germline V gives CDR1 SGHAT, CDR2 FQDESV (reference sequence). Trimming removed 2 bases from V and 9 bases from J, with 10 bases in between. Based on the CDR3 plus reference TRBV11-1 and TRBJ2-2, the full variable domain is EAEVAQSPRYKITEKSQAVAFWCDPISGHATLYWYRQILGQGPELLVQFQDESVVDDSQLPKDRFSAERLKGVDSTLKIQPAELGDSAMYLCASSLKDLRELFFGEGSRLTVL.

The gene calls are TRBV19 and TRBJ2-5, with TRBD2 matching 14 bases. CDR3 length: 17 amino acids. Germline V gives CDR1 LNHDA, CDR2 SQIVND (reference sequence). The junction had 10 bases not matched to a gene; V was cut back by 5 bases and J by 5 bases. CDR3 DNA sequence: TGTGCCAGTAGTCCTCAGGGACTAGCGGGAGTCGGGGAGACCCAGTACTTC. This codes for CASSPQGLAGVGETQYF.

A single count supports this clonotype. This chain links TRBV7-4 with TRBJ2-7, with 11 bases aligning to TRBD1. V trimming: 5 bases; J trimming: 9 bases; junction bases outside the gene matches: 12. Per germline, CDR1 SGHVT and CDR2 SQSDAQ. This CDR3 has 15 residues. In DNA form, the CDR3 reads TGTGCCAGCAGCGAAGGGACAGGGGGTGTTTTTGGGCAGTACTTC. It is translated as CASSEGTGGVFGQYF.

This clonotype was counted ten times or more. V usage is TRBV7-2 and J usage is TRBJ1-1, with D uncertain. The V gene's germline CDR1 is SGHTA and CDR2 FQGNSA. The CDR3 contains 14 residues. The V and J ends lost 2 bases and 1 base respectively, with 8 bases between them. CDR3 region: CASSLSSANTEAFF. CDR3 bases: TGTGCCAGCAGCTTATCCTCGGCGAACACTGAAGCTTTCTTT.

V and J are TRBV6-1 and TRBJ2-2; D call uncertain. Germline V gene lookup returns CDR1 MNHNS and CDR2 SASEGT. Trimming removed 0 bases from V and 6 bases from J, with 8 bases in between. The CDR3 loop spans 14 amino acids. As DNA, the CDR3 is TGTGCCAGCAGTGAAGCATGGGTACCCGGGGAGCTGTTTTTT. Translating gives CASSEAWVPGELFF.

This clonotype was counted at least ten times. The rearrangement uses TRBV28 and TRBJ2-7; 8 bases match TRBD1. The CDR3 consists of 14 residues. J lost 1 base, V lost 3 bases, and 2 bases had no gene match. Germline CDR1 and CDR2: MDHEN and SYDVKM. The CDR3 DNA reads as TGTGCCAGCAGTTTGAACAGGGGGTCCTACGAGCAGTACTTC. Its protein product is CASSLNRGSYEQYF.